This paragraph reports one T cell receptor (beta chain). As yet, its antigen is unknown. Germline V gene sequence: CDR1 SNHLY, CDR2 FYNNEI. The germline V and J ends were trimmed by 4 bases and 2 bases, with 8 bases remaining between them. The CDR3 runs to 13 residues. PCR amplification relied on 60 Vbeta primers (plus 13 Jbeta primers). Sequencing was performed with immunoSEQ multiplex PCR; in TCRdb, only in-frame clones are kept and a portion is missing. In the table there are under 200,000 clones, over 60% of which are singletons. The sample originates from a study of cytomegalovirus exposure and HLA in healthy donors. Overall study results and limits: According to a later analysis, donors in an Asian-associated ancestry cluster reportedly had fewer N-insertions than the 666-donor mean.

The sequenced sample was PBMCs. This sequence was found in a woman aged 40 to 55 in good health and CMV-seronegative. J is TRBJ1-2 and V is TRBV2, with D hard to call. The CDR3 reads CASSGGRNYGYTF. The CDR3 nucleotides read TGTGCCAGCAGTGGCGGAAGGAACTATGGCTACACCTTC. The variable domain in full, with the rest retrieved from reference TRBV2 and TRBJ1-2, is EPEVTQTPSHQVTQMGQEVILRCVPISNHLYFYWYRQILGQKVEFLVSFYNNEISEKSEIFDDQFSVERPDGSNFTLKIRSTKLEDSAMYFCASSGGRNYGYTFGSGTRLTVV.